Listed below are T cell receptor beta chains from one sample, sequenced in a study of blood T cell repertoires in COVID-19. The table came from immunoSEQ multiplex PCR; TCRdb's copy has only in-frame clones and leaves some out. This table holds some 220,000 clones, 80% to 90% found once. The sequencing sample was made of PBMCs or T cells enriched from blood (not recorded which). The source of these receptors is a middle-aged woman with acute COVID-19. CDR3s leave out the opening cysteine and the closing phenylalanine or tryptophan.

TRBJ1-3 | TRBV9 | ASSRRDGGDGNTIY
TRBJ2-2 | TRBV11-2 | ASIPPSGGSTGELF
TRBJ2-1 | TRBV19 | ASSIGGQGGTDEQF
TRBJ1-2 | TRBV5-1 | ASSQYGEGLDGYT
TRBJ1-5 | TRBV27 | ASSLTGNNQPQH
TRBJ2-7 | TRBV15 | ATSRVGQGGFYEQY
TRBJ1-3 | TRBV6-5 | ASSYRDRHTIY
TRBJ2-3 | TRBV4-3 | ASSQAVAGGPDTQY
TRBJ1-2 | TRBV15 | ATSRGGREYGYT
TRBJ1-1 | TRBV5-1 | ASSTGQGETEAF
TRBJ2-3 | TRBV9 | ASSGPAGGNTDTQY
TRBJ2-7 | TRBV6-2/TRBV6-3 | ASSYQAYSSYEQY
TRBJ1-1 | TRBV19 | ASRRRGWNTEAF
TRBJ1-2 | TRBV12-5 | ASARAGANYGYT
TRBJ1-2 | TRBV6-5 | ATSRTGIYGYT
TRBJ1-4 | TRBV6-2/TRBV6-3 | ASSYSMGTGVEKLF
TRBJ1-2 | TRBV19 | ATADRVYGYT
TRBJ1-1 | TRBV7-3 | ASSLGGLTEAF
TRBJ1-1 | TRBV18 | ASSPDRDGTEAF
TRBJ2-1 | TRBV7-2 | ASSSMGAGAYNEQF
TRBJ1-5 | TRBV5-1 | ASSLVGGSQPQH
TRBJ2-3 | TRBV6-5 | ASSRGAAFADTQY
TRBJ1-3 | TRBV9 | ASSPRGEYTIY
TRBJ2-1 | TRBV11-2 | ASSSGGFKGNEQF
TRBJ2-7 | TRBV6-1 | ASSDGRQGIYEQY
TRBJ1-2 | TRBV18 | ASSPPSFSSLYGYT
TRBJ2-5 | TRBV5-4 | ASSGGDREQTQY
TRBJ1-2 | TRBV19 | ASSITGRGHYGYT
TRBJ1-5 | TRBV4-1 | ASSQEGGSLNQPQH
TRBJ1-1 | TRBV19 | ASSIGYSPNTEAF
TRBJ2-5 | TRBV2 | ASSEIIRRVKETQY
TRBJ2-1 | TRBV7-2 | ASRPVISGEQF
TRBJ2-3 | TRBV5-8 | ASSKITPGLAADTQY
TRBJ1-2 | TRBV6-4 | ASSSGQGTNYGYT
TRBJ2-2 | TRBV2 | ASRGQLAGSGELF
TRBJ2-1 | TRBV25-1 | ASSVRDEQF
TRBJ1-1 | TRBV29-1 | SVTGNSKGTEAF
TRBJ1-1 | TRBV7-2 | ASSLGVTGGTTEAF